This T cell receptor (beta chain) was observed in a study of technical replicates of blood from several donors. V dropped 6 bases and J dropped 3; count of bases not matched to a gene: 9. Germline V gene lookup returns CDR1 MNHNY and CDR2 SVGAGI (reference sequence). This CDR3 has 16 amino acids. Measured with immunoSEQ multiplex PCR; TCRdb has only the in-frame clones, and not every one. The sample lists 85,000 to 100,000 clones, over 85% occurring once. This chain uses TRBV6-6 with TRBJ2-7; 12 nucleotides line up with TRBD2. The source of this sequence is a human donor in good health. The sample consisted of T cells isolated from PBMCs. The CDR3, as DNA: TGTGCCAGCAGCCAGGGACTAGCGGGTAGACGCTACGAGCAGTACTTC. Protein sequence: CASSQGLAGRRYEQYF.